The following is a T cell receptor (beta chain) sequence with its context. The antigen is undetermined. TCRdb reprocessed the 5' RACE reads via MiXCR and lists one record per CDR3 protein. This sample has about 530,000 distinct CDR3 sequences, with around 24% found just once. Each donor was a healthy Caucasian. This entry is derived from a study of identical twins. Study-level points and caveats: Weaker excess twin sharing was seen among beta out-of-frame sequences. One should note that invariant MAIT and iNKT cells could partly confound zero-insertion analyses. Insertion counts were lower in abundant cord blood beta clonotypes, a trend that memory repertoires did not show.

The V gene end was trimmed by 6 bases and the J gene end by 4 bases; junction bases not matched to a gene: 6. The CDR3 extends over 16 amino acids. Germline CDR1 SGDLS, CDR2 YYNGEE. The same specimen was also included in a second study, on yellow fever vaccine responses in identical twins.

The TCR comes from a woman between 18 and 29 years old in good health. Sequencing was carried out using CD4+ T cells sorted from blood. The chain uses TRBV9 and TRBJ2-2; TRBD2 agrees at 13 bases. CDR3 amino acids: CASKEGLAGVTGELFF. In DNA form, the CDR3 reads TGTGCCAGCAAAGAAGGACTAGCGGGAGTCACCGGGGAGCTGTTTTTT.